The entry that follows covers one TCR beta chain sequence. What this receptor recognizes is not known. Base quality data are lacking; no much larger clone is found one base away. V is clipped by 3 bases and J by 2 bases, and the sequence between their germline boundaries is 10 bases long. Sequences MGHRA (CDR1) and YSYEKL (CDR2) are obtained from the germline V gene. The CDR3 holds 14 amino acids from the cysteine to the phenylalanine. CDR3 DNA only is kept here, 42 bases in frame from base 1. The data originate from a study of cytomegalovirus exposure and HLA in healthy donors (dated by TCRdb to 2016 to 2017). Describing the broader study: According to an earlier analysis of a few hundred of the donors, roughly 180 million T cells yielded 90 million to 130 million unique TCR beta sequences and about 300 Gb of sequence data. About 300 gigabases of sequencing data and tens of millions of unique TCR sequences were included in an early release covering several hundred HLA-typed donors. Of the roughly 400 genotyped donors, 80% to 90% were placed in the genetic ancestry cluster associated with self-reported Caucasian donors. The aim of the study was to test whether cataloging public T cell receptors could identify signatures of past pathogen exposure. The study profiled the T cell repertoires of about 640 subjects by immunosequencing and related them to cytomegalovirus serostatus. A separate validation cohort of roughly 110 different subjects was used in addition to the roughly 620-subject first cohort. To predict cytomegalovirus infection status, the study brought together high-throughput TCR immunosequencing, statistical association of individual TCRs with disease status, and machine learning. A later analysis re-examined previously published TCR beta repertoires from just over 650 donors and added high-resolution HLA genotyping to investigate patterns of TCR occurrence. Rather than using new phenotypic data, the later analysis identified candidate immune exposures from TCR beta sequences and from how often those sequences occurred across donors. An earlier analysis of some 600 of the donors applied high-throughput TCR beta sequencing to assess whether each TCR beta V gene segment acted as functional or pseudogenic. Alongside the repertoire data, information on donor age, sex, ethnicity and CMV serostatus was compiled. A later genetic analysis took genome-wide SNP genotypes for 398 of the 666 donors and used that subset as a discovery cohort. Every discovery cohort repertoire had been produced on one sequencing platform. HLA typing included class I and class II loci at four-digit resolution. Typing coverage differed by locus: A, B, C, DRB1 and DQB1 were typed in roughly 620-640 donors, DQA1 in roughly 500, DPA1 in 600 to 610, and DPB1 in just under 490. Roughly five DR-DQ haplotypes were handled as single units for association and clustering, since linkage in the cohort was strong. Among some 400 genotyped donors of the cohort, an average of approximately 230,000 unique TCR beta nucleotide sequences were sequenced per donor, roughly a sixth of them non-productive. The paper as a whole reports these results and caveats: A later genetic analysis reported fewer N-insertions in productive TCRs among donors in an Asian-associated ancestry cluster than the roughly 700-donor mean. Some IMGT-functional V segments, including TRBV6-2 and TRBV6-3, could not be distinguished by the 87-base-pair reads and were therefore excluded. In a later analysis, the rate of TCR association differed among HLA loci, with DRB1 alleles having the most associated TCRs and HLA-C alleles having the fewest. A few of the identified cytomegalovirus-associated TCR beta chains were confirmed in vitro to be specific for cytomegalovirus antigens. Most TCR sequences were observed very rarely across donors, whereas some public TCRs were present in many individuals. A cluster of highly shared sequence variants was judged likely to represent a technical artifact of the sequencing pipeline. The classifier was reported to diagnose cytomegalovirus status with high specificity and sensitivity in both the original and validation cohorts. In an earlier analysis of approximately 590 of the donors, most TCR beta V segments were observed in productive rearrangements about 87% or about 30% of the time, broadly matching IMGT annotations. A total of around 150 TCR beta chains were listed by the study as associated with cytomegalovirus. The presence/absence analyses assumed that sequencing depth was roughly uniform across donors, and that assumption may not be true. Because counts were too low, 15 to 20 rarely observed V segments, including chromosome 9 orphons, were left out of the earlier analysis of a few hundred of the donors. In a later analysis, some 18,000 TCR beta sequences were associated with specific HLA alleles at a false discovery rate of 0.05. Strong co-occurrence of HLA alleles, especially DR and DQ, made assigning TCR associations to individual alleles difficult. An association between a missense DCLRE1C variant and V-gene and J-gene trimming of TCR beta chains was found in a later genetic analysis and replicated in an independent cohort. A further reported finding was that TCR beta sequences accurately predicted the HLA-A and HLA-B alleles for most subjects in the first cohort. A later analysis reported that several top co-occurrence clusters appeared linked to parvovirus B19, influenza, CMV and Epstein-Barr virus. CMV serostatus was the only immune exposure information available for the cohort. Only TCR beta chains were sequenced in this cohort, and the absence of alpha or paired-chain data limited detectable features. Compared with equally common non-associated chains, HLA-associated TCR beta chains in a later analysis were more clonally expanded and had lower generation probabilities. Linkage disequilibrium might explain the correlated functional status among segregating V segments, but an unknown experimental factor could not be ruled out. The authors suggested that the approach could potentially be extended to other disease states and immunological phenotypes. Most CMV-associated TCR beta chains appeared to be HLA-restricted in a later analysis, and the HLA associations seemed to be driven largely by CMV exposure. Because HLA typing was missing for some donors at each locus, association tests included only the typed subset.

To prepare the library, the immunoSEQ multiplex PCR assay was applied. For the multiplex PCR, a mixture combining 60 forward primers for TCR Vbeta segments and 13 reverse primers for TCR Jbeta segments was used. A multiplex PCR assay on genomic DNA amplified the CDR3 region of rearranged TCR beta genes. Amplified TCR beta libraries were sequenced as 87-base-pair reads on the Illumina HiSeq System. The source study handled its data this way. A later analysis counted about 80 million unique TCR beta chains across the 666 repertoires, and 10 million to 12 million of these chains were shared by at least two donors. To remove PCR and sequencing errors, raw reads were error-corrected and collapsed into unique sequences using a nearest-neighbor algorithm that merged closely related sequences. CDR3 sequences were aligned to IMGT reference sequences to assign V, D and J gene segments. For a sequence to be retained, a match of at least six nucleotides to both a V gene segment and a J gene segment was required. Rearrangements were classified as productive when the CDR3 lacked stop codons and remained in frame with V and J, and all other rearrangements were classified as non-productive. Following IMGT convention, CDR3 was defined as the stretch from the second conserved V-encoded cysteine to the conserved J-encoded phenylalanine. Sequences without an unambiguous match to a single V gene segment were excluded from the earlier analysis of 587 of the donors. An earlier analysis of 550 to 650 of the donors classified V segments as functional when productive rearrangements were above 56.7% and as segregating when the standard deviation between donors was above 5%. A statistical classification framework was built to diagnose cytomegalovirus status from the catalog of TCR beta chain sequences. In a later analysis, V and J genes were assigned by comparing TCR nucleotide sequences against IMGT/GENE-DB human TR gene sequences. Using the TCRdist pipeline, a later analysis assigned CDR3 sequences along with most-parsimonious VDJ recombination scenarios. In a later analysis, each TCR beta chain was defined by its CDR3 amino acid sequence together with its V-gene family, and reads without a unique V-gene family were excluded. To address suspected cross-contamination and a sequencing artifact, a later analysis removed roughly 580 highly shared, low-generation-probability nucleotide sequences. In a later analysis, a clonal expansion index for each public chain was calculated from normalized within-repertoire ranks of inferred template counts. Generation probabilities in a later analysis came from a VDJ recombination model fitted to out-of-frame rearrangements, and those results were checked against IGoR. In a later analysis, hypergeometric tests were used to score TCR-TCR, TCR-HLA and TCR-CMV co-occurrence, with a repertoire-size bias correction applied to TCR pairs. A later analysis estimated false discovery rates by permuting HLA or CMV assignments 20 times. A later analysis grouped co-occurring TCRs with DBSCAN, adding TCRdist sequence similarity when clustering within HLA-allele-positive subsets. Repertoires with fewer than 30,000 or more than 120,000 public chains, plus five repertoires with anomalous nucleotide sharing, were excluded from co-occurrence clustering. The clones in this table, taken by TCRdb from immuneACCESS, are in-frame only. Not every clone is retained; where verified, under half of the shortfall comes from an unresolved V gene, and the cause of the rest is unknown. V, J and clone size derive from that table, while D and trimming were established from the DNA sequence. This sample comprises some 80,000 clones, under 80% of them detected only once. The ten largest clones take up 5.5% to 7.5% of the sample.

The cohort consisted of 666 healthy bone marrow donors. At the time of sampling, every cohort member was nominally healthy, though immune exposures that went unrecorded were likely present. The donor was CMV seropositive and belonged to the group of 250 to 300 seropositive cohort members. Each donor provided a peripheral blood sample, and peripheral blood mononuclear cells were used for TCR beta sequencing. Genomic DNA extraction from the blood cell samples was performed with the Qiagen DNeasy Blood Extraction Kit. This receptor was identified in a man aged 18 to 30 in good health and CMV-seropositive. Recombination linked TRBV4-1 to TRBJ1-2; 5 matching bases give a weak D call of TRBD1. Sequenced sample: PBMCs. The CDR3 reads CASSHGGRNYGYTF. The base sequence is TGCGCCAGCAGCCACGGGGGACGGAACTATGGCTACACCTTC.